Listed below are T cell receptor beta chains from one sample, sequenced in a study of T cell responses to AZD1222 COVID-19 vaccine. Method: immunoSEQ multiplex PCR; TCRdb's copy keeps in-frame clones and lacks some. The data show 80,000 to 90,000 clones, with approximately 89% seen just once and about 2.2% held by the top ten. Sample: peripheral blood, taken on day 0 of AZD1222 vaccination. Receptors originate from an adult in good health. Both conserved end residues are part of each CDR3.

CDR3 protein,J gene,V gene
CASSPRASGSPDTQYF,TRBJ2-3,TRBV18
CSVGPTTGATEAFF,TRBJ1-1,TRBV29-1
CSASGQGYSEQYF,TRBJ2-7,TRBV20-1
CASSVRQLTEQYF,TRBJ2-7,TRBV19
CASSLQGQDYNEQFF,TRBJ2-1,TRBV5-1
CASSLSGNTEAFF,TRBJ1-1,TRBV7-2
CASRSRDRGYSPLHF,TRBJ1-6,TRBV12-2
CASSQDRWIQETQYF,TRBJ2-5,TRBV4-3
CASSPTDTQYF,TRBJ2-3,TRBV18
CASSPPYEQYF,TRBJ2-7,TRBV21-1
CASSLGALAGIGEQFF,TRBJ2-1,TRBV5-8
CASSPFARQGSSYEQYF,TRBJ2-7,TRBV18
CASSYFSEQYF,TRBJ2-7,TRBV6-2/TRBV6-3
CASSSQGLAGTEAFF,TRBJ1-1,TRBV7-9
CASSPRGGETQYF,TRBJ2-5,TRBV9
CASSPLSGGASDTQYF,TRBJ2-3,TRBV18
CATSRAPAIINEKLFF,TRBJ1-4,TRBV15
CASSLGYGSGSVINEQFF,TRBJ2-1,TRBV11-2
CASSFVGDRPDTQYF,TRBJ2-3,TRBV5-5
CSASPPGPPGGEQFF,TRBJ2-1,TRBV20-1
CASTMEGPEAFF,TRBJ1-1,TRBV5-5
CASRPFGDNEKLFF,TRBJ1-4,TRBV6-5
CASSQGQGHPSGAIYF,TRBJ1-3,TRBV4-1
CASSGQRTGNQPQHF,TRBJ1-5,TRBV2
CASSYRGPRITDTQYF,TRBJ2-3,TRBV6-2/TRBV6-3
CASSLTSSGTGGNQPQHF,TRBJ1-5,TRBV7-8
CASTPGSYNEQFF,TRBJ2-1,TRBV4-2
CASSENLGMGVKLFF,TRBJ1-4,TRBV2
CASSATDTQYF,TRBJ2-3,TRBV9
CASSTENRRHTEAFF,TRBJ1-1,TRBV19
CASSQDWGLSYGYTF,TRBJ1-2,TRBV4-3
CSVERGSTHEQYF,TRBJ2-7,TRBV29-1
CASSHTSGSYEQYF,TRBJ2-7,TRBV5-1
CASSLLLAGGPNEQFF,TRBJ2-1,TRBV27
CASSPTSGGFGEQFF,TRBJ2-1,TRBV6-2/TRBV6-3
CASSAWDTGWDNEQFF,TRBJ2-1,TRBV27
CASSLVLGRTDTQYF,TRBJ2-3,TRBV7-8
CAWSVGGLEPQHF,TRBJ1-5,TRBV30
CAWRRGGSYNSPLHF,TRBJ1-6,TRBV30
CASSLNRGQPQHF,TRBJ1-5,TRBV27
CASSSRGTGTFKTFLF,TRBJ2-1,TRBV5-8
CASSQMTGYEQYF,TRBJ2-7,TRBV3-1/TRBV3-2
CASSLGVNRNTEAFF,TRBJ1-1,TRBV7-2
CSVEDRSGETQYF,TRBJ2-5,TRBV29-1
CASSEGTGGEQYF,TRBJ2-7,TRBV10-1
CASQRREGNYGYTF,TRBJ1-2,TRBV6-5
CASSEKETWAKLFF,TRBJ1-4,TRBV2
CVWMNTEAFF,TRBJ1-1,TRBV30
CASSNRHSGNTIYF,TRBJ1-3,TRBV3-1/TRBV3-2
CASTRGRMNTGELFF,TRBJ2-2,TRBV2
CASSPFTDTQYF,TRBJ2-3,TRBV11-2
CAWGTYYYGYTF,TRBJ1-2,TRBV30
CAWGRPGGKINNEQFF,TRBJ2-1,TRBV30
CAISDAVTDTQYF,TRBJ2-3,TRBV10-3
CASSIIGDLEAFF,TRBJ1-1,TRBV28
CASSSPGTTDYEQYF,TRBJ2-7,TRBV7-9
CATSRDRVGAHEQYF,TRBJ2-7,TRBV15
CASRSAGWTYEQYF,TRBJ2-7,TRBV7-2
CASSVAPAGGGYGYTF,TRBJ1-2,TRBV9